The clone carrying this TCR beta chain has a handful of counts. Regarding time point: after dendritic cell vaccination, including at tumor progression/relapse. Only patients with spare fresh-frozen tumor and over two years of follow-up were included. This specimen belongs to a study of glioma-infiltrating T cells after dendritic cell vaccination. This CDR3 region has 14 residues. Germline-derived CDR1 and CDR2 are SGDLS and YYNGEE. The V and J ends lost 0 bases and 2 bases respectively, with 8 bases between them. Only in-frame clones appear in the TCRdb table, and some are missing; sequencing was by immunoSEQ multiplex PCR. The table lists tens of thousands of clones, roughly 84% of them singletons, with around 2.4% in the top ten.

Material: blood, obtained after dendritic cell vaccination. The receptor comes from a human donor with glioblastoma. The chain is built from TRBV9 and TRBJ2-5; no reliable D call. The CDR3: CASSVAWQQETQYF. CDR3 DNA sequence: TGTGCCAGCAGCGTAGCTTGGCAGCAAGAGACCCAGTACTTC.